This TCR beta chain was recorded in a study of blood T cells in healthy people across ages. Study outcomes and limitations: Reliance upon unsorted PBMCs precluded definitive naive versus antigen-experienced comparison. Roughly linear declines in TCR beta diversity per million T cells occurred with age.

Through a sample-barcoded 5' primer and a J-beta primer mix, a second PCR was run for roughly 7 to 11 cycles. Each of the cDNA molecules was tagged by a template-switch adaptor with 12 random nucleotides. TCRdb passed the 5' RACE reads through MiXCR, listing each CDR3 protein once. The sample carries 380,000 or so distinct CDR3 sequences, about 49% recorded once. CDR1 and CDR2 (germline): SGHTA, FQGNSA. Trimming cost V 5 bases and J 5 bases, with 13 bases left between them. This CDR3 comprises 13 residues. This clonotype was seen more than once but under ten times. Its cognate antigen is unknown. This clonotype was sampled from a man aged 55 to 70 in good health. V usage is TRBV7-2 and J usage is TRBJ2-7; D not resolved. The sequenced sample was blood. CDR3 in DNA: TGTGCCAGCAGCACTTACCAGGCTAACGAGCAGTACTTC. It translates to CASSTYQANEQYF.